This T cell receptor beta chain is drawn from a study of identical twins. Through template switching, a universal primer site was introduced, and the cDNA contained unique molecular identifiers. One entry per CDR3 protein, called by TCRdb with MiXCR from the 5' RACE reads. The sample holds 700,000 or so distinct CDR3 sequences, 8.5% to 9.5% seen once. These data also featured in a second study, about yellow fever vaccine responses in identical twins.

The specimen was PBMCs. The TCR sequence derives from a woman between 18 and 30 years old in good health.

DNA for the CDR3: TGTGCCAGCAGTCTCATGACCCCGGGACTAGCGGGAGAAGACGAGCAGTACTTC. Its translation: CASSLMTPGLAGEDEQYF. The chain uses TRBV12-3 or TRBV12-4 and TRBJ2-7, with 14 bases lining up with TRBD2. V trimming: 5 bases; J trimming: 5 bases; junction bases outside the gene matches: 14. The CDR3 totals 18 residues.